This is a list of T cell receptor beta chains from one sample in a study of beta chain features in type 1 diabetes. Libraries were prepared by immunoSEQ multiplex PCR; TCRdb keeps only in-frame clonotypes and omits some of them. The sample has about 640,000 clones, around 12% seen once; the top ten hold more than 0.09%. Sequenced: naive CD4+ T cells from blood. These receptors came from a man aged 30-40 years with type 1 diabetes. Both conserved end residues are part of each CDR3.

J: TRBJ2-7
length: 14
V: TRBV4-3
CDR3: CASSPAERGYEQYF

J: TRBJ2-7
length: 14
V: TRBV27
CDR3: CASSLTGVLGEQYF

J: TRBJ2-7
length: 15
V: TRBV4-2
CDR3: CASSPASGGSYEQYF

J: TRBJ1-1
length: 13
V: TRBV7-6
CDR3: CASSLRVDTEAFF

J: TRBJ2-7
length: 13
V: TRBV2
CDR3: CASREGAAYEQYF

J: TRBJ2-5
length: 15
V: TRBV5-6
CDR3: CASSPSRRGRETQYF

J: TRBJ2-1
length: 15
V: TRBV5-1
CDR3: CASKYTGQGTDEQFF

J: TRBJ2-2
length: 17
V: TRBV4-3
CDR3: CASSQWGLAANTGELFF

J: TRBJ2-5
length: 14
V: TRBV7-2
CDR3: CASSSGPRGETQYF

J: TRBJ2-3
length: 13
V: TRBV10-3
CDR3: CAISEAGTDTQYF

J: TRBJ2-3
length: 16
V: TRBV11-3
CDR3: CASSLTPLSGTDTQYF

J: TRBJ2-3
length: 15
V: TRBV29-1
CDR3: CSAGPRGGGTDTQYF

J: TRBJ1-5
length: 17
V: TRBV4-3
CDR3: CASSQDLGGGRNQPQHF

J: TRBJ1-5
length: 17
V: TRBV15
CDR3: CATSRGGGRTSNQPQHF

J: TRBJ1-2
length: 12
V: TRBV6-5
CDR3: CASRKTGGGYTF

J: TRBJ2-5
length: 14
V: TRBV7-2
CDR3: CASRLAGAGETQYF

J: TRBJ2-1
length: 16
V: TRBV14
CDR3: CASSQGGTGGYNEQFF

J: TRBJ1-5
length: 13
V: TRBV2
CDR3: CASSVGENQPQHF

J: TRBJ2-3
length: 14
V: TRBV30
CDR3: CAWNMGLQGDTQYF

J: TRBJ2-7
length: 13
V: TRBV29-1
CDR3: CSVDGDKAYEQYF

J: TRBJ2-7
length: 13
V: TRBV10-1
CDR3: CASSEGVSYEQYF

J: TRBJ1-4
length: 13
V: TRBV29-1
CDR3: CSVGGTANEKLFF

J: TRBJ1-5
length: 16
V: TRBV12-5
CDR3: CASASTRQGFNQPQHF

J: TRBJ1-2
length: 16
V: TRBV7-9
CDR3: CASSFIQGISGYGYTF

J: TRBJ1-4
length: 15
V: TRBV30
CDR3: CAWGTGGSTNEKLFF

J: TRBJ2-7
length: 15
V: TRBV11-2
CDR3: CASSLVRGASDEQYF

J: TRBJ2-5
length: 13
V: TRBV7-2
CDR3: CASSRGVQETQYF

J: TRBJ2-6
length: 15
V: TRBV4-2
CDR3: CASSQDLGGANVLTF

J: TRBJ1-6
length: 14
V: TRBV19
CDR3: CASTSGQGISPLHF

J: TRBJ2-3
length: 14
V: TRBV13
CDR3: CASSFSGGTDTQYF

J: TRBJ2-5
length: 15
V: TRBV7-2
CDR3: CASSLRTGRRETQYF

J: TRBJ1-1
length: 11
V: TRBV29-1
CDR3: CRVQVNTEAFF

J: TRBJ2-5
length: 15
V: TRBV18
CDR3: CASSPRVVEGETQYF

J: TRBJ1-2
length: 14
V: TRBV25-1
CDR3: CASSKPGQGRGYTF

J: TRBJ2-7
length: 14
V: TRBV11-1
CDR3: CASSLFQASYEQYF

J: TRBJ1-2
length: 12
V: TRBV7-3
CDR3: CASRWDLYGYTF

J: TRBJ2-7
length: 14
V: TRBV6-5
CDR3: CASSPPGKIYEQYF

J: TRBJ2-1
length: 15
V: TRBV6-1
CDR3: CASRGSGTTDNEQFF

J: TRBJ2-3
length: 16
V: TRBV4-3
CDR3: CASSSGLAGGTDTQYF

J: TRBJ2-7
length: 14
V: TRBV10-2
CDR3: CASSEKGYLYEQYF

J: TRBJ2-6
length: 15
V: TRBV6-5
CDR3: CASSYASTGANVLTF

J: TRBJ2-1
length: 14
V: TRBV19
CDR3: CASSPRGGINEQFF

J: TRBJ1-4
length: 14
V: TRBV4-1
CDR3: CASSQDAVNEKLFF

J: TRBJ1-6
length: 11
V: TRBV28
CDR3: CASTDNSPLHF

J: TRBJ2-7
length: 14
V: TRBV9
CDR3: CASSVAGTGFEQYF

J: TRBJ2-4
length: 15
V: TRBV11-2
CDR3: CASSSIQLAKNIQYF

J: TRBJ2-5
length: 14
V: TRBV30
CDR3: CAWSVTRDQETQYF